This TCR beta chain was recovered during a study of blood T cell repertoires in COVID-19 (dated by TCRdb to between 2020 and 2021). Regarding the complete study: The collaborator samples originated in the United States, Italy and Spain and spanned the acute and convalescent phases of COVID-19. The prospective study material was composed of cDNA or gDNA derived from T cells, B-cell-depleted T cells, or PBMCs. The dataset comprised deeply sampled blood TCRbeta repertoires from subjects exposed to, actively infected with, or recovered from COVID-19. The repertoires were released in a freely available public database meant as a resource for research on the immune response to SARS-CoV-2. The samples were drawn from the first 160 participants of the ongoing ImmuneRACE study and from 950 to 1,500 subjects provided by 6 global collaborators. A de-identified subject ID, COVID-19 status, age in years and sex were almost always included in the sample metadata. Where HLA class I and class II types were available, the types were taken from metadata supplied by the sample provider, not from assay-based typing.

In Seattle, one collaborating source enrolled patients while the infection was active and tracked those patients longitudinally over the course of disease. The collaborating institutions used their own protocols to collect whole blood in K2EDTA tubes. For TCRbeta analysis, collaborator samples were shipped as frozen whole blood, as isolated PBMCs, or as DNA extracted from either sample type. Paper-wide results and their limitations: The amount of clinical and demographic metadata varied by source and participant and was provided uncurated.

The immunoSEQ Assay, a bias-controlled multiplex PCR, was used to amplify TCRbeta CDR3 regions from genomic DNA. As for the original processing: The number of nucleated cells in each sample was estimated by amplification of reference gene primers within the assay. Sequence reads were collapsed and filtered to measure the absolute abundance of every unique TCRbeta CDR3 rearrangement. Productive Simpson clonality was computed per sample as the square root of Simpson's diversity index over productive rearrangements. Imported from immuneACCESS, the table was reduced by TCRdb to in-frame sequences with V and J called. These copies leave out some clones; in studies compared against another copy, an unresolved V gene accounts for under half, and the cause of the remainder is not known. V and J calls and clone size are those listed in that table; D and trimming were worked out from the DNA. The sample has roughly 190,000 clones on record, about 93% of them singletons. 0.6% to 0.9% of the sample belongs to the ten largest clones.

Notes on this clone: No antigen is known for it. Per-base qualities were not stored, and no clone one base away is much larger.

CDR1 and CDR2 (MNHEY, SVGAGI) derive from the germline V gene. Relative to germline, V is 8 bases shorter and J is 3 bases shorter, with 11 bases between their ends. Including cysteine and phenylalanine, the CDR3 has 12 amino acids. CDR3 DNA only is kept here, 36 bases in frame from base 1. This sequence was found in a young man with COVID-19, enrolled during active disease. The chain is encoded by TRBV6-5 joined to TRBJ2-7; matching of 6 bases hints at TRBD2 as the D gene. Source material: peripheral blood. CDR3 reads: CASRRGSYEQYF. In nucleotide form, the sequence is TGTGCCAGCCGACGGGGGAGCTACGAGCAGTACTTC.